This T cell receptor beta chain stems from a study of blood T cell repertoires in COVID-19. Germline V gives CDR1 SGHVS, CDR2 FQNEAQ. The ends lost 3 bases at V and 5 bases at J; junction bases unmatched: 14. CDR3 length: 18 amino acids. The repertoire was sequenced with immunoSEQ multiplex PCR; TCRdb's copy has only in-frame clones and lacks some. The table shows 200,000 to 250,000 clones, with nearly 90% occurring only once. This TCR was sampled from a man younger than 40 who had recovered from COVID-19. This chain joins TRBV7-8 and TRBJ2-5; 11 nucleotides agree with TRBD1. Material for sequencing was PBMCs or T cells enriched from blood (not recorded which). The CDR3 DNA reads as TGTGCCAGCAGCTTCCCTCCGGACAGGGGGCTATTAGAGGAGACCCAGTACTTC. This translates into CASSFPPDRGLLEETQYF.